This TCR beta chain comes out of a study of cytomegalovirus exposure and HLA in healthy donors (dated by TCRdb to 2016 to 2017). Some background on the complete study: An earlier analysis of a few hundred of the donors reported 276 Gb of sequence data and around 120 million unique TCR beta sequences obtained from about 200 million T cells. An early release covering roughly 640 HLA-typed donors comprised about 290 gigabases of sequencing data and around 80 million unique TCR sequences. Among the roughly 390 genotyped donors, around 79% belonged to the genetic ancestry cluster associated with self-reported Caucasian donors. The aim of the study was to test whether cataloging public T cell receptors could identify signatures of past pathogen exposure. The T cell repertoires of 550 to 850 subjects were profiled by immunosequencing and related to cytomegalovirus serostatus. In addition to the first cohort of 666 subjects, a separate validation cohort of 120 different subjects was used. The study combined high-throughput TCR immunosequencing, statistical association of individual TCRs with disease status, and machine learning to predict cytomegalovirus infection status. In a later analysis, previously published TCR beta repertoires from some 640 donors were re-analyzed and high-resolution HLA genotyping was added so that TCR occurrence patterns could be studied. The later analysis used no new phenotypic data to find candidate immune exposures, relying instead on TCR beta sequences and their occurrence across donors. An earlier analysis of around 580 of the donors used high-throughput TCR beta sequencing to judge whether each TCR beta V gene segment behaved as functional or pseudogenic. Donor age, sex, ethnicity and CMV serostatus were compiled together with the repertoire data. A later genetic analysis took genome-wide SNP genotypes for about 55% of the 666 donors and used that subset as a discovery cohort. Every repertoire in the discovery cohort had been generated on one and the same sequencing platform. HLA typing covered class I and class II loci at four-digit resolution. Typing coverage differed by locus: A, B, C, DRB1 and DQB1 were typed in about 629-630 donors, DQA1 in about 500, DPA1 in approximately 610, and DPB1 in 472. Roughly 5 DR-DQ haplotypes were handled as single units for association and clustering, since linkage in the cohort was strong. On average, around 200,000 unique TCR beta nucleotide sequences were sequenced per donor among roughly 430 genotyped donors of the cohort, with about 17% of those sequences being non-productive. Summary of the overall study and its limitations: Three of the identified cytomegalovirus-associated TCR beta chains were confirmed in vitro to be specific for cytomegalovirus antigens. Compared with the approximately 710-donor mean, donors in an Asian-associated ancestry cluster had fewer N-insertions in productive TCRs, according to a later genetic analysis. In a later analysis, HLA-associated TCR beta chains showed more clonal expansion and lower generation probabilities than non-associated chains that were equally common. The classifier was reported to diagnose cytomegalovirus status with high specificity and sensitivity in both the original cohort and the validation cohort. Presence/absence analyses assumed roughly uniform sequencing depth across donors, an assumption that may not hold. The authors suggested that the approach could potentially be generalized to other disease states and immunological phenotypes. A further reported finding was that TCR beta sequences accurately predicted the HLA-A and HLA-B alleles for most subjects in the first cohort. A cluster of highly shared sequence variants was judged likely to represent a technical artifact of the sequencing pipeline. A later analysis found that TCR association rates varied across HLA loci, with DRB1 alleles showing the most associated TCRs and HLA-C alleles the fewest. An earlier analysis of around 500 of the donors showed that most TCR beta V segments appeared in productive rearrangements either about 90% or about 30% of the time, which broadly matched IMGT annotations. The earlier analysis of some 540 of the donors excluded some 15 rarely observed V segments, including chromosome 9 orphons, because counts were too low. The study gave a list of some 150 TCR beta chains associated with cytomegalovirus. When HLA alleles, especially DR and DQ, strongly co-occurred, TCR associations were difficult to assign to individual alleles. According to a later analysis, most CMV-associated TCR beta chains appeared to be HLA-restricted, and the HLA associations seemed to be driven largely by CMV exposure. Because the 87-base-pair reads could not distinguish some IMGT-functional V segments, including TRBV6-2 and TRBV6-3, those segments were excluded. The cohort was sequenced for TCR beta chains only, and without alpha or paired-chain data the features that could be detected were limited. Correlated functional status among segregating V segments might reflect linkage disequilibrium, but an unknown experimental factor could not be ruled out. Because HLA typing was unavailable for some donors at each locus, only the typed subset was used in association tests. Most TCR sequences were seen in very few donors, while some public TCRs were found in many individuals. According to a later analysis, parvovirus B19, influenza, CMV and Epstein-Barr virus appeared linked to several top co-occurrence clusters. At a false discovery rate of 0.05, a later analysis linked 15,000 to 20,000 TCR beta sequences to specific HLA alleles. The only immune exposure information available for the cohort was CMV serostatus. A later genetic analysis associated a missense DCLRE1C variant with V-gene and J-gene trimming of TCR beta chains, and an independent cohort replicated the association.

Worth noting for this clone: This receptor's antigen is unknown. No per-base quality is available; no much larger clone lies one base away.

CDR3 length: 15 amino acids, cysteine to phenylalanine. Here the CDR3 DNA is all that survives: 45 bases in frame from base 1. Compared with germline, V lacks 1 base and J lacks 4 bases; bases without a gene match: 3. Sequences SNHLY (CDR1) and FYNNEI (CDR2) are obtained from the germline V gene. Library preparation was by the immunoSEQ multiplex PCR assay. For the multiplex PCR, a mixture combining 60 forward primers for TCR Vbeta segments and 13 reverse primers for TCR Jbeta segments was used. The CDR3 region of rearranged TCR beta genes was amplified from genomic DNA by a multiplex PCR assay. The Illumina HiSeq System was used to sequence the amplified TCR beta libraries as 87-base-pair reads. As for the authors' bioinformatics: A later analysis counted tens of millions of unique TCR beta chains across the 650 to 800 repertoires, and some 11 million of these chains were shared by at least two donors. A nearest-neighbor algorithm error-corrected the raw reads and collapsed the reads into unique sequences, merging closely related sequences to remove PCR and sequencing errors. CDR3 sequences were aligned to IMGT reference sequences to assign V, D and J gene segments. For a sequence to be retained, a match of at least six nucleotides to both a V gene segment and a J gene segment was required. A rearrangement counted as productive if the CDR3 had no stop codons and remained in frame with V and J, and every other rearrangement counted as non-productive. Following IMGT convention, CDR3 was defined as the stretch from the second conserved V-encoded cysteine up to the conserved J-encoded phenylalanine. The earlier analysis of a few hundred of the donors excluded any sequence lacking an unambiguous match to a single V gene segment. In an earlier analysis of 587 of the donors, V segments were called functional above 56.7% productive rearrangements and were called segregating when the between-donor standard deviation exceeded 5%. A statistical classification framework was built to diagnose cytomegalovirus status from the catalog of TCR beta chain sequences. In a later analysis, V and J genes were assigned by comparing TCR nucleotide sequences against IMGT/GENE-DB human TR gene sequences. The TCRdist pipeline was used in a later analysis to assign CDR3 sequences and most-parsimonious VDJ recombination scenarios. In a later analysis, every TCR beta chain was defined by the combination of its CDR3 amino acid sequence and its V-gene family, and reads without a unique V-gene family were dropped. A later analysis removed 550 to 700 highly shared, low-generation-probability nucleotide sequences to deal with suspected cross-contamination and a sequencing artifact. In a later analysis, a clonal expansion index was calculated for each public chain from normalized within-repertoire ranks of inferred template counts. In a later analysis, generation probabilities were computed using a VDJ recombination model fitted to out-of-frame rearrangements, and the results were checked against IGoR. A later analysis scored TCR-TCR, TCR-HLA and TCR-CMV co-occurrence with hypergeometric tests, applying a repertoire-size bias correction to TCR pairs. False discovery rates were estimated in a later analysis by permuting HLA or CMV assignments 20 times. In a later analysis, co-occurring TCRs were grouped using DBSCAN, with TCRdist sequence similarity added in when clustering inside HLA-allele-positive subsets. Repertoires with fewer than 30,000 or more than 120,000 public chains were left out of co-occurrence clustering, as were five repertoires with anomalous nucleotide sharing. Imported from immuneACCESS, the table was reduced by TCRdb to in-frame sequences with V and J called. These copies leave out some clones; in studies compared against another copy, an unresolved V gene accounts for under half, and the cause of the remainder is not known. The V and J calls and clone size come from that table; D and trimming were worked out from the DNA. In all, the sample holds 130,000 or so clones, and about two thirds of those were seen once. Of the sample, 6% to 8.5% is held by the ten largest clones.

The cohort comprised around 690 healthy bone marrow donors. At the time of sampling, every cohort member was nominally healthy, though immune exposures that went unrecorded were likely present. The donor was CMV seropositive and belonged to the group of 250 to 300 seropositive cohort members. Each donor provided a peripheral blood sample, and peripheral blood mononuclear cells were used for TCR beta sequencing. The Qiagen DNeasy Blood Extraction Kit was used to extract genomic DNA from the blood cell samples. The receptor chain draws on TRBV2 and TRBJ1-5; 8 bases in the junction line up with TRBD1. The origin of this receptor is a man between 40 and 49 years old in good health and CMV-seropositive. The material sequenced was PBMCs. The CDR3 reads CASSEGTGWNQPQHF. The DNA is TGTGCCAGCAGTGAAGGGACAGGGTGGAATCAGCCCCAGCATTTT. Outside the CDR3, residues come from the reference TRBV2 and TRBJ1-5 proteins, so the full variable domain is: EPEVTQTPSHQVTQMGQEVILRCVPISNHLYFYWYRQILGQKVEFLVSFYNNEISEKSEIFDDQFSVERPDGSNFTLKIRSTKLEDSAMYFCASSEGTGWNQPQHFGDGTRLSIL.